These 24 T cell receptor beta chains originate from one sample sequenced in a study of blood T cell repertoires in COVID-19. TCRdb's copy holds only in-frame clones and misses some; the assay was immunoSEQ multiplex PCR. Of approximately 270,000 clones listed, around 90% are singletons. Sample: peripheral blood. These receptors all come from a man between 50 and 59 years old with acute or convalescent COVID-19.

In nucleotides, the CDR3 is TGTGCCATCAGCGATGCGGGACTTTCCTACGAGCAGTACTTC. This translates into CAISDAGLSYEQYF. The V call is TRBV10-3, the J call TRBJ2-7; perhaps TRBD2 as D (6 bases). Trimming removed 6 bases from V and 1 base from J, with 13 bases in between. The CDR3 contains 14 residues. The germline V gene encodes CDR1 ENHRY and CDR2 SYGVKD.

The chain employs TRBV21-1 and TRBJ2-7; the table's D call, TRBD1, was not checked against the DNA. TRBV21-1 is a pseudogene. The CDR3 extends over 16 amino acids. DNA of the CDR3: TGTGCCAGCAGCGCCGTACTCAGGCCAGATGACTACGAGCAGTACTTC. This codes for CASSAVLRPDDYEQYF.

This clone showed up just a few times. This chain links TRBV11-2 with TRBJ2-1, with 7 nucleotides matching TRBD2. The CDR3 totals 13 residues. Trimming took 8 bases from V and 11 from J; bases not matched to a gene: 12. CDR1 is SGHAT and CDR2 is FQNNGV in the germline V gene. CDR3 nucleotides: TGTGCCAGCCGACTAGCACCCCATCTGAAGCAGTTCTTC. It is translated as CASRLAPHLKQFF. The complete variable domain, with remaining parts taken from reference TRBV11-2 and TRBJ2-1, reads EAGVAQSPRYKIIEKRQSVAFWCNPISGHATLYWYQQILGQGPKLLIQFQNNGVVDDSQLPKDRFSAERLKGVDSTLKIQPAKLEDSAVYLCASRLAPHLKQFFGPGTRLTVL.

CDR3 in amino acids: CASSIDVVYEARYNYGYTF. The CDR3 DNA follows: TGTGCCAGTAGTATAGATGTAGTCTACGAGGCTCGGTATAACTATGGCTACACCTTC. The chain has TRBV19 and TRBJ1-2; D is unclear. V gave up 0 bases and J gave up 1 base, with 21 bases separating them. Germline V gene data show CDR1 as LNHDA and CDR2 as SQIVND (reference sequence). The CDR3 length is 19 residues.

The CDR3 bases are TGTGCCAGTATGGGCCAGGGGATTGGAGAGCAGTACTTC. Protein sequence: CASMGQGIGEQYF. The V call is TRBV19, the J call TRBJ2-7, with D possibly matching TRBD1 (6 bases). The V gene lost 7 bases and the J gene lost 7 bases, with 17 bases spanning the gap. Germline assignment: CDR1 LNHDA and CDR2 SQIVND (reference sequence). The CDR3 consists of 13 residues.

The chain uses TRBV2 and TRBJ1-6, with 10 bases that match TRBD1. CDR3 length equals 16 residues. V lost 7 bases to trimming and J lost 11 bases; unmatched junction nucleotides: 14. CDR1 is SNHLY and CDR2 is FYNNEI in the germline V gene. This CDR3 reads CASTKRVGTGEAPLHF. CDR3 nucleotides: TGTGCCAGCACCAAAAGAGTAGGGACAGGGGAGGCACCCCTCCACTTT.

The rearrangement uses TRBV27 and TRBJ1-1, with D tentatively TRBD1 (5 bases). The CDR3 has 16 amino acids. Germline V gene sequence: CDR1 MNHEY, CDR2 SMNVEV (reference sequence). V was pared by 5 bases and J by 2 bases, with 18 bases between. DNA of the CDR3: TGTGCCAGCAGTCGCCCTGGTCGGGGGAGAAACACTGAAGCTTTCTTT. The encoded protein is CASSRPGRGRNTEAFF.

The CDR3 is CASSLSGTGGINSPLHF. The CDR3 nucleotides read TGCGCCAGCAGCTTGTCCGGGACAGGGGGCATTAATTCACCCCTCCACTTT. This sequence joins TRBV5-1 and TRBJ1-6; 12 nucleotides align to TRBD1. Germline CDR1 and CDR2: SGHRS and YFSETQ. This CDR3 region has 17 residues. The J segment lost 6 bases and the V segment lost 1 base, leaving 5 bases of the junction unmatched.

J is TRBJ1-2 and V is TRBV6-5, with D perhaps TRBD1 (5 bases). The V and J ends lost 8 bases and 2 bases respectively, with 12 bases between them. The CDR3 is 13 residues long. Germline-derived CDR1 and CDR2 are MNHEY and SVGAGI. The CDR3 DNA reads TGTGCCAGCGGCCCTACAGGAAACTATGGCTACACCTTC. It yields the protein CASGPTGNYGYTF.

The J gene is TRBJ2-2, the V gene TRBV5-4; TRBD1 might be the D (6 bases). Trimming stripped 0 bases from V and 5 bases from J, with 11 bases between. CDR3 length: 15 residues. From germline, CDR1 is SGHNT and CDR2 YYREEE (reference sequence). CDR3 nucleotide sequence: TGTGCCAGCAGCTTGGATGGGGGCCGGACCGGGGAGCTGTTTTTT. Translation gives CASSLDGGRTGELFF.

V and J are TRBV5-1 and TRBJ1-1; 7 bases align to TRBD1. Germline CDR1 reads SGHRS; CDR2 reads YFSETQ. CDR3 size: 14 residues. V dropped 4 bases and J dropped 4; count of bases not matched to a gene: 7. The CDR3, as DNA: TGCGCCAGCAGCATACAGGGGCGTGTCACTGAAGCTTTCTTT. Its translation is CASSIQGRVTEAFF.

This rearrangement joins TRBV7-9 to TRBJ1-2, with D perhaps TRBD1 (6 bases). This CDR3 contains 13 residues. V lost 3 bases, J lost 8 bases, and 13 bases lay in between. CDR1 and CDR2 from the germline V gene are SEHNR and FQNEAQ (reference sequence). CDR3 bases: TGTGCCAGCAGCTTTGGGGGGGCGCAGGGCTACACCTTC. Protein sequence: CASSFGGAQGYTF.

This chain joins TRBV19 and TRBJ1-6; TRBD1 aligns across 8 bases. The CDR3 extends over 15 amino acids. The trim removed 10 bases at V and 7 bases at J, leaving 12 bases unmatched. Germline lookup yields CDR1 LNHDA and CDR2 SQIVND (reference sequence). The CDR3: CATKSDRANNSPLHF. The CDR3, as DNA: TGTGCCACCAAATCGGACAGGGCCAACAATTCACCCCTCCACTTT. Variable domain in full (rest from reference TRBV19 and TRBJ1-6): DGGITQSPKYLFRKEGQNVTLSCEQNLNHDAMYWYRQDPGQGLRLIYYSQIVNDFQKGDIAEGYSVSREKKESFPLTVTSAQKNPTAFYLCATKSDRANNSPLHFGNGTRLTVT.

This clone was observed a handful of times. V and J are TRBV30 and TRBJ2-1, with 10 nucleotides matching TRBD2. In germline, CDR1 is GTSNPN, CDR2 SVGIG (reference sequence). V shed 3 bases, J shed 4 bases, and the junction held 6 bases outside the gene matches. The CDR3 is 15 amino acids. CDR3 nucleotides: TGTGCCTGGAGGCCTAGCGGGGGCCGTTACAATGAGCAGTTCTTC. Translated: CAWRPSGGRYNEQFF.

This clone appeared a single time. V is TRBV19 and J is TRBJ1-6; D may be TRBD1 (6 bases). The CDR3 is 14 amino acids. With 7 bases removed from V and 6 bases from J, the gap between germline ends came to 13 bases. Germline CDR1 LNHDA, CDR2 SQIVND (reference sequence). CDR3 residues: CASNLGQTNSPLHF. The CDR3 region has the DNA TGTGCCAGTAACCTCGGACAGACTAATTCACCCCTCCACTTT.

The V and J genes are TRBV13 and TRBJ2-5, with 11 bases that match TRBD2. V trimming: 0 bases; J trimming: 4 bases; junction bases outside the gene matches: 19. Germline V gene data show CDR1 as PRHDT and CDR2 as FYEKMQ (reference sequence). The length of the CDR3 is 21 residues. The CDR3 bases are TGTGCCAGCAGCTTAGGGGCCCGAAGGGGTAGCGGGGGGGCGGAACGAGAGACCCAGTACTTC. Translation gives CASSLGARRGSGGAERETQYF.

This chain links TRBV15 with TRBJ2-7; tentative D call: TRBD2 (5 bases). V lost 1 base, J lost 6 bases, and 10 bases lay in between. CDR3 length: 13 residues. Germline assignment: CDR1 LNHNV and CDR2 YYDKDF (reference sequence). The CDR3: CATSRGGMFEQYF. CDR3 bases: TGTGCCACCAGCAGAGGAGGGATGTTCGAGCAGTACTTC.

The V gene is TRBV7-2, the J gene TRBJ2-5, with TRBD2 as a possible D gene (6 bases). In germline, CDR1 is SGHTA, CDR2 FQGNSA. This CDR3 contains 12 residues. V was shortened by 4 bases and J by 7 bases, with 10 bases between the two germline ends. Written as DNA, the CDR3 is TGTGCCAGCAGCTCCGGGAGTCTGACCCAGTACTTC. As protein: CASSSGSLTQYF.

The V gene is TRBV10-1, the J gene TRBJ1-6; D uncertain. The CDR3 contains 13 residues. Trimming pared 4 bases from V and 7 bases from J, leaving 8 bases between. Germline V gene sequence: CDR1 WNHNN, CDR2 SYGVQD (reference sequence). CDR3 coding DNA: TGCGCCAGCAGTGTGGAGTTGAATTCACCCCTCCACTTT. This encodes CASSVELNSPLHF.

V and J are TRBV19 and TRBJ2-7, with D perhaps matching TRBD1 (5 bases). Germline-derived CDR1 and CDR2 are LNHDA and SQIVND (reference sequence). Trimming shortened V by 5 bases and J by 6 bases, and 17 bases separated the two germline ends. This CDR3 is built from 14 residues. The CDR3 sequence: CASSLGRAESEQYF. The DNA of the CDR3 is TGTGCCAGTAGTCTCGGCAGGGCGGAGAGCGAGCAGTACTTC.

In nucleotides, the CDR3 is TGTGCCACCCGACCCCCAGGGGATGGCTACAATGAGCAGTTCTTC. It is translated as CATRPPGDGYNEQFF. This chain links TRBV10-3 with TRBJ2-1; tentative D call: TRBD1 (6 bases). This CDR3 contains 15 residues. CDR1 and CDR2 from the germline V gene are ENHRY and SYGVKD. V gave up 10 bases and J gave up 3 bases, with 19 bases separating them.

This chain joins TRBV11-1 and TRBJ1-4, with D hard to call. There are 11 residues in the CDR3. Per germline, CDR1 SGHAT and CDR2 FQDESV (reference sequence). Trimming took off 5 bases at V and 5 bases at J, with 3 bases between the two ends. The CDR3 loop is CASSANEKLFF. The CDR3 DNA follows: TGTGCCAGCAGCGCGAATGAAAAACTGTTTTTT.

The chain employs TRBV5-1 and TRBJ1-1; D unclear. The CDR3 consists of 15 residues. Germline V gene data show CDR1 as SGHRS and CDR2 as YFSETQ. Trimming cost V 0 bases and J 3 bases, with 12 bases left between them. CDR3 in DNA: TGCGCCAGCAGCTTGGTAGGCCCGGGTGACACTGAAGCTTTCTTT. Translated: CASSLVGPGDTEAFF.

The chain couples TRBV5-6 to TRBJ1-5, with D perhaps TRBD1 (6 bases). The CDR3 is 14 amino acids. The V gene lost 2 bases and the J gene lost 5 bases, with 11 bases spanning the gap. Germline CDR1 and CDR2: SGHDT and YYEEEE. CDR3 nucleotides: TGTGCCAGCAGCTTAGGGACACGGTATCAGCCCCAGCATTTT. It is translated as CASSLGTRYQPQHF. Full variable domain (missing parts from reference TRBV5-6 and TRBJ1-5): DAGVTQSPTHLIKTRGQQVTLRCSPKSGHDTVSWYQQALGQGPQFIFQYYEEEERQRGNFPDRFSGHQFPNYSSELNVNALLLGDSALYLCASSLGTRYQPQHFGDGTRLSIL.